This entry lists 30 T cell receptor beta chains sequenced from one sample in a study of blood T cell repertoires in COVID-19. TCRdb's table, derived via immunoSEQ multiplex PCR, lists solely in-frame clones and lacks some. The sample holds 40,000 to 50,000 clones, roughly 90% seen once. The material sequenced was peripheral blood. The receptors shown here come from a man aged 50 to 59 with active COVID-19.

The genes are TRBV3-1 (or the pseudogene TRBV3-2) and TRBJ2-4; 7 bases align to TRBD2. The germline V gene encodes CDR1 LGHDT and CDR2 YNNKEL (reference sequence). The CDR3 totals 12 residues. Unmatched junction bases numbered 3, after V lost 5 bases and J lost 8 bases. DNA of the CDR3: TGTGCCAGCAGCTACACTAGCGACATTCAGTACTTC. It encodes CASSYTSDIQYF.

The table lists this clone with a few counts. The V gene is TRBV12-3 or TRBV12-4, the J gene TRBJ1-3; the match to TRBD1 covers 9 bases. This CDR3 has 13 amino acids. With V trimmed by 1 base and J by 8 bases, 0 bases remained unmatched. The CDR3, as DNA: TGTGCCAGCAGTTTAGGACAGGGGGACACCATATATTTT. This translates into CASSLGQGDTIYF.

The chain has TRBV7-9 and TRBJ2-1, with D perhaps matching TRBD1 (7 bases). The germline gives CDR1 SEHNR, CDR2 FQNEAQ (reference sequence). The CDR3 has 14 amino acids. Deletions cut 3 bases from V and 3 bases from J, with 9 bases between. This CDR3 reads CASSFQGGYNEQFF. The CDR3, as DNA: TGTGCCAGCAGCTTCCAGGGGGGCTACAATGAGCAGTTCTTC.

The chain's CDR3 is CASSSNAGQLGYTF. CDR3 in DNA: TGTGCCAGCTCGTCTAATGCGGGGCAGCTTGGCTACACCTTC. The genes are TRBV18 and TRBJ1-2; D is possibly TRBD1 (5 bases). V lost 6 bases to trimming and J lost 7 bases, with 18 bases between them. The CDR3 length is 14 residues. Germline CDR1 is KGHSH and CDR2 is LQKENI.

The table lists this clone with a count of one. This chain joins TRBV28 and TRBJ1-1, with 7 bases lining up with TRBD1. V lost 11 bases and J lost 2; bases outside the gene matches: 5. This CDR3 contains 12 residues. Germline V gene data show CDR1 as MDHEN and CDR2 as SYDVKM. CDR3 residues: CAWGQPNTEAFF. In DNA form, the CDR3 reads TGTGCCTGGGGACAGCCTAACACTGAAGCTTTCTTT. Full variable domain (rest looked up from reference TRBV28 and TRBJ1-1): DVKVTQSSRYLVKRTGEKVFLECVQDMDHENMFWYRQDPGLGLRLIYFSYDVKMKEKGDIPEGYSVSREKKERFSLILESASTNQTSMYLCAWGQPNTEAFFGQGTRLTVV.

The chain carries TRBV18 and TRBJ2-1, with TRBD1 matching over 7 bases. J gave up 1 base and V 4 bases, and 1 base lay outside the gene matches. The CDR3 extends over 14 amino acids. The germline CDR1 and CDR2 sequences are KGHSH and LQKENI. The chain's CDR3 is CASSQDRSYNEQFF. Here the CDR3 DNA reads TGTGCCAGCTCACAGGACAGGTCCTACAATGAGCAGTTCTTC. Combining the CDR3 with reference TRBV18 and TRBJ2-1 gives the whole variable domain NAGVMQNPRHLVRRRGQEARLRCSPMKGHSHVYWYRQLPEEGLKFMVYLQKENIIDESGMPKERFSAEFPKEGPSILRIQQVVRGDSAAYFCASSQDRSYNEQFFGPGTRLTVL.

The chain employs TRBV9 and TRBJ2-3; 8 bases line up with TRBD2. Germline loops: CDR1 SGDLS, CDR2 YYNGEE. The V gene end was trimmed by 3 bases and the J gene end by 2 bases; junction bases not matched to a gene: 8. The CDR3 sequence is 16 residues long. CDR3 residues: CASSAGGGLPTDTQYF. The CDR3, as DNA: TGTGCCAGCAGCGCGGGGGGGGGACTTCCCACAGATACGCAGTATTTT.

This clone was seen just once. The chain uses TRBV29-1 and TRBJ1-2, with 7 positions matching TRBD1. CDR1 and CDR2 (germline): SQVTM, ANQGSEA. V was pared by 7 bases and J by 0 bases, with 2 bases of the junction left unmatched. This CDR3 is 12 amino acids long. CDR3 amino acids: CSGTGANYGYTF. CDR3 DNA sequence: TGCAGCGGGACAGGAGCTAACTATGGCTACACCTTC. The full variable domain, with the rest looked up from reference TRBV29-1 and TRBJ1-2, is SAVISQKPSRDICQRGTSLTIQCQVDSQVTMMFWYRQQPGQSLTLIATANQGSEATYESGFVIDKFPISRPNLTFSTLTVSNMSPEDSSIYLCSGTGANYGYTFGSGTRLTVV.

The chain links TRBV19 to TRBJ2-5; TRBD1 agrees at 9 bases. V lost 6 bases, J lost 5 bases, and 7 bases stayed unmatched. Looked up from germline, CDR1 is LNHDA and CDR2 is SQIVND (reference sequence). The CDR3 is 14 amino acids. CDR3 sequence: CASSQDRGRETQYF. CDR3 nucleotides: TGTGCCAGTAGCCAGGACAGGGGACGCGAGACCCAGTACTTC.

This clone is a singleton in its sample. The chain links TRBV14 to TRBJ2-7; no clear D. V was trimmed by 2 bases and J by 3 bases, leaving 5 bases between them. CDR1 and CDR2 (germline): SGHDN, FVKESK. The CDR3 is 12 residues long. In DNA, the CDR3 is TGTGCCAGCAGCCAACTGCGCTACGAGCAGTACTTC. It codes for CASSQLRYEQYF.

This sequence joins TRBV6-1 and TRBJ2-7; D is perhaps TRBD2 (5 bases). The CDR3 covers 14 residues. V was clipped by 1 base and J by 5 bases, with 12 bases between them. Germline assignment: CDR1 MNHNS and CDR2 SASEGT. The CDR3 nucleotides read TGTGCCAGCAGTGAAGGAGGGAGTCTGCACGAGCAGTACTTC. It yields the protein CASSEGGSLHEQYF.

The CDR3 coding sequence is TGTGCCAGCAGCCAAGAGGGTCCGGGGGAAGAGCAGTACTTC. Translating gives CASSQEGPGEEQYF. The chain links TRBV4-2 to TRBJ2-7; D might be TRBD2 (6 bases). The CDR3 runs to 14 residues. Looked up from germline, CDR1 is LGHNA and CDR2 is YNFKEQ. V was shortened by 0 bases and J by 7 bases, with 13 bases between the two germline ends.

The rearrangement links TRBV7-3 to TRBJ1-2; D is unclear. The CDR3 runs 14 residues. From germline, CDR1 is SGHTA and CDR2 FQGTGA. Trimming cost V 2 bases and J 5 bases, with 12 bases left between them. CDR3 protein: CASSLHREEYGYTF. For the CDR3, the DNA is TGTGCCAGCAGCTTACATAGGGAGGAGTATGGCTACACCTTC.

The genes are TRBV11-2 and TRBJ1-2; TRBD1 might be the D (5 bases). Germline V gives CDR1 SGHAT, CDR2 FQNNGV. V was shortened by 4 bases and J by 2 bases, with 11 bases between the two germline ends. The length of the CDR3 is 14 residues. The CDR3 DNA is TGTGCCAGCAGCTCCAGGGCGGGGAACTATGGCTACACCTTC. Residues: CASSSRAGNYGYTF.

The chain joins TRBV18 to TRBJ2-1, with 11 positions matching TRBD1. The germline V gene has CDR1 KGHSH and CDR2 LQKENI. V trimming: 1 base; J trimming: 7 bases; junction bases outside the gene matches: 3. The length of the CDR3 is 15 residues. CDR3 in DNA: TGTGCCAGCTCACCACGGGGACAGGGGGATAATGAGCAGTTCTTC. Residues: CASSPRGQGDNEQFF.

The chain is built from TRBV9 and TRBJ2-3; D gene unclear. Between the trimmed V and J ends, which lost 6 bases and 4 bases, there was a span of 9 bases. The CDR3 loop spans 12 amino acids. Per germline, CDR1 SGDLS and CDR2 YYNGEE. CDR3 bases: TGTGCCAGCACCCGAGAGGCAGATACGCAGTATTTT. Its translation is CASTREADTQYF.

The CDR3: CASSSHGQETQYF. Written as DNA, the CDR3 is TGTGCCAGCAGTTCCCACGGCCAAGAGACCCAGTACTTC. This chain joins TRBV5-5 and TRBJ2-5; D not certain. Trimming removed 5 bases at V and 1 base at J, with 9 bases between. This CDR3 comprises 13 residues. CDR1 and CDR2 (germline): SGHKS, YYEKEE (reference sequence).

The sample holds one count of this clone. This rearrangement joins TRBV9 to TRBJ2-2; weak D call: TRBD1 (6 bases). Germline V lookup: CDR1 SGDLS, CDR2 YYNGEE. Trimming removed 3 bases at V and 0 bases at J, with 12 bases between. This CDR3 contains 16 residues. DNA for the CDR3: TGTGCCAGCAGCGCCTACAGGGAAACGAACACCGGGGAGCTGTTTTTT. This encodes CASSAYRETNTGELFF.

The V gene is TRBV9, the J gene TRBJ2-1, with a tentative D call TRBD2 (6 bases). This CDR3 is 12 amino acids long. Deletions cut 5 bases from V and 10 bases from J, with 13 bases between. Germline V gives CDR1 SGDLS, CDR2 YYNGEE. The CDR3, as DNA: TGTGCCAGCAGTGGTTCGGGGGTAGAGCAGTTCTTC. Protein sequence: CASSGSGVEQFF.

This clone appeared a single time. Other DNA sequences from this sample encode an identical CDR3 as well. The rearrangement joins TRBV6-5 to TRBJ2-7, with 8 bases lining up with TRBD1. CDR1 MNHEY and CDR2 SVGAGI come from the germline V gene. V lost 0 bases and J lost 0; bases outside the gene matches: 1. CDR3 size: 15 residues. CDR3 loop: CASSYSGTGSYEQYF. CDR3 DNA sequence: TGTGCCAGCAGTTACTCGGGGACAGGCTCCTACGAGCAGTACTTC.

The genes are TRBV6-2 or TRBV6-3 and TRBJ2-1, with a tentative D call TRBD2 (6 bases). V lost 6 bases, J lost 3 bases, and 15 bases lay in between. There are 15 residues in the CDR3. The germline gives CDR1 MNHEY, CDR2 SVGEGT. The DNA for the CDR3 is TGTGCCAGCAGCCTCGGAGGGTTTATCTACAATGAGCAGTTCTTC. Residues: CASSLGGFIYNEQFF.

A single count supports this clone. CDR3 bases: TGTGCCAGCTCACCATTTGAACAGGGGGACCCCGGGGAGCTGTTTTTT. It encodes CASSPFEQGDPGELFF. J is TRBJ2-2 and V is TRBV18; 8 bases are shared with TRBD1. Germline V gives CDR1 KGHSH, CDR2 LQKENI. The CDR3 spans 16 residues. Losses at the gene ends were 2 bases for V and 6 bases for J; bases not matched to a gene: 8.

The genes are TRBV28 and TRBJ2-7; a weak D match, TRBD2 (6 bases). Germline values: CDR1 MDHEN, CDR2 SYDVKM. CDR3 size: 13 residues. Trimming removed 5 bases at V and 2 bases at J, with 10 bases between. CDR3 protein: CASSITSTYEQYF. CDR3 nucleotide sequence: TGTGCCAGCAGTATTACTAGCACCTACGAGCAGTACTTC.

This clone was observed a single time. The CDR3 reads CASSPPRVQDEQFF. CDR3 DNA sequence: TGTGCCAGCTCACCACCCAGGGTTCAGGATGAGCAGTTCTTC. The rearrangement links TRBV18 to TRBJ2-1; D may be TRBD1 (5 bases). The CDR3 has 14 residues. Trimming cost V 0 bases and J 8 bases, with 11 bases left between them. The germline CDR1 and CDR2 sequences are KGHSH and LQKENI.

This clone came up once. The rearrangement joins TRBV28 to TRBJ2-7; TRBD1 aligns across 8 bases. With 5 bases clipped from V and 4 bases from J, the junction kept 13 bases outside the gene matches. CDR1 and CDR2 (germline): MDHEN, SYDVKM. This CDR3 has 16 amino acids. The CDR3 nucleotides read TGTGCCAGCAGTCCAAATCCGGGACAGGAAGGGTACGAGCAGTACTTC. Its protein product is CASSPNPGQEGYEQYF.

V is TRBV25-1 and J is TRBJ2-7; the match to TRBD1 covers 7 bases. CDR3 length equals 14 residues. Germline CDR1 reads MGHDK; CDR2 reads SYGVNS. The V gene end was trimmed by 4 bases and the J gene end by 0 bases; junction bases not matched to a gene: 3. CDR3 sequence: CASSGTGSSYEQYF. Here the CDR3 DNA reads TGTGCCAGCAGTGGGACAGGTTCCTCCTACGAGCAGTACTTC.

This clone was detected once. The chain is built from TRBV28 and TRBJ2-7, with 7 positions matching TRBD2. Germline V gene data show CDR1 as MDHEN and CDR2 as SYDVKM. Unmatched junction bases numbered 7, after V lost 3 bases and J lost 5 bases. The CDR3 contains 14 residues. The CDR3: CASSFTGTMDEQYF. CDR3 sequence (DNA): TGTGCCAGCAGTTTCACCGGGACTATGGACGAGCAGTACTTC.

The chain combines TRBV29-1 with TRBJ1-2, with D possibly matching TRBD1 (5 bases). Trimming cost V 6 bases and J 2 bases, with 16 bases left between them. Germline V gene data show CDR1 as SQVTM and CDR2 as ANQGSEA. The CDR3 is 14 residues long. The CDR3 sequence: CSVNGGGENYGYTF. The CDR3 nucleotides read TGCAGCGTGAACGGGGGAGGGGAAAACTATGGCTACACCTTC.

The chain has TRBV6-2 or TRBV6-3 and TRBJ2-1, with a weak D call TRBD2 (5 bases). The CDR3 runs to 15 residues. The germline V and J ends were trimmed by 3 bases and 7 bases, with 16 bases remaining between them. CDR1 and CDR2 (germline): MNHEY, SVGEGT. CDR3 in amino acids: CASSYGRDYRNEQFF. Here the CDR3 DNA reads TGTGCCAGCAGTTATGGCCGAGACTATAGGAATGAGCAGTTCTTC.

J is TRBJ2-1 and V is TRBV5-4; TRBD2 matches at 14 bases. The CDR3 length is 15 residues. J lost 12 bases, V lost 4 bases, and 9 bases had no gene match. Germline lookup yields CDR1 SGHNT and CDR2 YYREEE (reference sequence). Here the CDR3 reads CASSRGLAGVLGQFF. The CDR3 DNA follows: TGTGCCAGCAGCCGGGGACTAGCGGGGGTACTGGGGCAGTTCTTC. The variable domain in full, completed from reference TRBV5-4 and TRBJ2-1, reads ETGVTQSPTHLIKTRGQQVTLRCSSQSGHNTVSWYQQALGQGPQFIFQYYREEENGRGNFPPRFSGLQFPNYSSELNVNALELDDSALYLCASSRGLAGVLGQFFGPGTRLTVL.